The next 7 T cell receptor beta chains were all read from a single sample in a study of blood T cell repertoires in COVID-19. TCRdb's copy holds only in-frame clones and misses some; the assay was immunoSEQ multiplex PCR. The table records about 480,000 clones, approximately 90% of them present only once. The material sequenced was peripheral blood. Every receptor here comes from a woman aged 50 to 65 with COVID-19, enrolled during active disease.

This clone has more than one count but fewer than ten. The sample has other DNA sequences that encode this CDR3 too. The gene calls are TRBV2 and TRBJ1-5; weak D call: TRBD1 (6 bases). The CDR3 has 13 residues. Trimming pared 7 bases from V and 4 bases from J, leaving 11 bases between. The germline gives CDR1 SNHLY, CDR2 FYNNEI. The CDR3 DNA reads as TGTGCCAGCATGGGGGACACTAATCAGCCCCAGCATTTT. This gives the protein CASMGDTNQPQHF. The complete variable domain, with remaining parts taken from reference TRBV2 and TRBJ1-5, reads EPEVTQTPSHQVTQMGQEVILRCVPISNHLYFYWYRQILGQKVEFLVSFYNNEISEKSEIFDDQFSVERPDGSNFTLKIRSTKLEDSAMYFCASMGDTNQPQHFGDGTRLSIL.

The genes are TRBV30 and TRBJ1-1; no definite D call. The CDR3 is 13 amino acids. Trimming shortened V by 4 bases and J by 0 bases, and 9 bases separated the two germline ends. Germline V gives CDR1 GTSNPN, CDR2 SVGIG (reference sequence). In DNA, the CDR3 is TGTGCCTGGAAGAAGGAGGTGAACACTGAAGCTTTCTTT. The encoded protein is CAWKKEVNTEAFF.

CDR3 sequence (DNA): TGTGCCAGCAGCGGCAGGGCGCAACAGCCCCAGCATTTT. Its protein product is CASSGRAQQPQHF. The chain carries TRBV6-5 and TRBJ1-5, with D tentatively TRBD1 (5 bases). Per the germline V gene, CDR1 is MNHEY and CDR2 is SVGAGI. The CDR3 covers 13 residues. Trimming took off 6 bases at V and 7 bases at J, with 13 bases between the two ends.

This chain uses TRBV7-2 with TRBJ1-3; 7 bases fit TRBD1. CDR3 length: 12 residues. V shed 5 bases, J shed 8 bases, and the junction held 3 bases outside the gene matches. Germline V CDR1 and CDR2: SGHTA, FQGNSA. CDR3 residues: CASSPDRDTIYF. The CDR3 DNA sequence: TGTGCCAGCAGCCCCGACAGGGACACCATATATTTT.

V usage is TRBV28 and J usage is TRBJ2-7, with TRBD1 matching over 7 bases. The CDR3 has 15 amino acids. CDR1 MDHEN and CDR2 SYDVKM come from the germline V gene. Losses at the gene ends were 5 bases for V and 0 bases for J; bases not matched to a gene: 7. The CDR3 coding sequence is TGTGCCAGCAGTATAACCGGGACAGTCTCCTACGAGCAGTACTTC. Its translation: CASSITGTVSYEQYF.

The chain carries TRBV5-1 and TRBJ2-2; TRBD2 matches at 8 bases. The germline V gene encodes CDR1 SGHRS and CDR2 YFSETQ. The CDR3 is made up of 15 amino acids. The trim removed 7 bases at V and 8 bases at J, leaving 13 bases unmatched. The CDR3 DNA follows: TGCGCCAGCGGAAAGGTGTTAGCGGGGAATGGGGAGCTGTTTTTT. It translates to CASGKVLAGNGELFF. The full variable domain, completed using reference TRBV5-1 and TRBJ2-2, is KAGVTQTPRYLIKTRGQQVTLSCSPISGHRSVSWYQQTPGQGLQFLFEYFSETQRNKGNFPGRFSGRQFSNSRSEMNVSTLELGDSALYLCASGKVLAGNGELFFGEGSRLTVL.

About this clone: Additional DNA sequences in this sample encode the identical CDR3. CDR3 nucleotide sequence: TGTGCCAGTAGTACGGGGGTCACCGGGGAGCTGTTTTTT. As protein: CASSTGVTGELFF. The chain uses TRBV19 and TRBJ2-2, with TRBD2 as a possible D gene (6 bases). Germline V gene lookup returns CDR1 LNHDA and CDR2 SQIVND (reference sequence). V gave up 4 bases and J gave up 4 bases, with 7 bases separating them. The CDR3 is 13 residues long.